The following is a TCR beta chain sequence with its context. The method was immunoSEQ multiplex PCR; TCRdb's version includes in-frame clones alone and lacks a portion of them. The data show approximately 15,000 clones, roughly 80% seen once. The sample belongs to a study of tumour-infiltrating T cells in Burkitt lymphoma. Study overall: Productive clonality predicted overall and progression-free survival.

Germline V gene lookup returns CDR1 SGDLS and CDR2 YYNGEE. The CDR3 spans 14 residues. V dropped 4 bases and J dropped 0 bases, with 11 bases sitting between them. The chain has TRBV9 and TRBJ2-7, with a weak D call TRBD2 (6 bases). Input material: tumor tissue. The source of this sequence is a human donor with diffuse large B-cell lymphoma. The DNA for the CDR3 is TGTGCCAGCAGCCCCCGGCGGGGCTCCTACGAGCAGTACTTC. Translating it yields CASSPRRGSYEQYF.